This entry describes one T cell receptor beta chain. The germline gives CDR1 SQVTM, CDR2 ANQGSEA. CDR3 size: 17 residues. Trimming removed 4 bases at V and 2 bases at J, with 23 bases between. This entry is derived from a study of blood T cell repertoires in COVID-19. Sequencing used immunoSEQ multiplex PCR; TCRdb keeps in-frame clones, though not all of them. The data hold 300,000 to 400,000 clones, with around 87% observed a single time. The chain has TRBV29-1 and TRBJ1-1; a weak D match, TRBD1 (5 bases). The TCR was taken from a woman between 45 and 60 years old with COVID-19, enrolled during active disease. The source material was peripheral blood. CDR3 residues: CSVVGQGLGFPNTEAFF. CDR3 coding DNA: TGCAGCGTTGTGGGGCAGGGTTTGGGGTTTCCCAACACTGAAGCTTTCTTT.